This TCR beta chain was identified during a study of blood T cell repertoires in COVID-19. There are 14 residues in the CDR3. V gave up 4 bases and J gave up 3 bases; unmatched junction bases: 3. Germline CDR1 and CDR2: MGHRA and YSYEKL. Original handling: Amplification from reference gene primers served as the basis for estimated nucleated cell counts. Method: immunoSEQ multiplex PCR; TCRdb's copy keeps in-frame clones and lacks some. For V, J and clone size, that table is used; D and trimming come from the DNA. Among 380,000 or so clones listed, around 92% were seen once. The sample taken for sequencing was peripheral blood. The rearrangement links TRBV4-1 to TRBJ2-7, with 10 bases matching TRBD1. This TCR was sampled from a man aged 40-49 years with acute or convalescent COVID-19. The CDR3 is CASSLDRGLYEQYF. DNA for the CDR3: TGCGCCAGCAGCCTAGACAGGGGGCTCTACGAGCAGTACTTC.